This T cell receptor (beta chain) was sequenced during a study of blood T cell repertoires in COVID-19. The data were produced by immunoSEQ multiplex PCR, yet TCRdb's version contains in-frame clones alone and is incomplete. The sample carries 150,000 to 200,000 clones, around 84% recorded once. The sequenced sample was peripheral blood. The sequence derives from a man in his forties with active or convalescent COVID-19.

The CDR3 reads CATSDSRGTGNTIYF. The CDR3 nucleotides are TGTGCCACCAGTGATTCACGGGGAACCGGAAACACCATATATTTT. The chain is built from TRBV24-1 and TRBJ1-3; D not certain. Trimming left V 2 bases short and J 4 bases short, with 11 bases between. This CDR3 spans 15 amino acids. Looked up from germline, CDR1 is KGHDR and CDR2 is SFDVKD.